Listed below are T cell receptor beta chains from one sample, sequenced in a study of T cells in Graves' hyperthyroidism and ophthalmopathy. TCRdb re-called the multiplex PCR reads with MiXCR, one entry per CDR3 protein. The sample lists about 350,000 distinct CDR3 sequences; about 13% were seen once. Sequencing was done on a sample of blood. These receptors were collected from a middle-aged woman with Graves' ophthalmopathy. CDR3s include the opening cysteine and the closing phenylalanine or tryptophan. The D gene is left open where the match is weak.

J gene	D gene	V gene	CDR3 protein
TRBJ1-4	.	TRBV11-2	CASSLDLGLGEKLFF
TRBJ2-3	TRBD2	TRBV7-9	CASSPFAGGTDTQYF
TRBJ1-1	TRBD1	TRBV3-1	CASTHRQGQNTEAFF
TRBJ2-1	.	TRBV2	CASRWANEQFF
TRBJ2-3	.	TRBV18	CASSNTPTALSTDTQYF
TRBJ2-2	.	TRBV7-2	CASSYKGGGTGELFF
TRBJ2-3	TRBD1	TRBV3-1	CASSQDRISLWFHRGQGTDTQYF
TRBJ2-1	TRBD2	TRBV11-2	CASSFRGLAGVGHNEQFF
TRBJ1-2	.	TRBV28	CASSYIDTNYGYTF
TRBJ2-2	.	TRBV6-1	CASREIRDSRDTGELFF
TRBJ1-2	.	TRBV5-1	CASSLRGVGNGYTF
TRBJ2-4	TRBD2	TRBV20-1	CSARDELVAGHIQYF
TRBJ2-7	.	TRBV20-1	CSARDRGRSYEQYF
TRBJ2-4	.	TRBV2	CASSVRDSSVVAKNIQYF
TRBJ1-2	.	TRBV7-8	CASSQGTLAWGYTF
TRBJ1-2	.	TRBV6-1	CASSGFTGLVGYGYTF
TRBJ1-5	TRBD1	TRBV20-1	CSGSTGGPQPQHF
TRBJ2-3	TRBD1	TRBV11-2	CASSLDPDRGGLDTQYF
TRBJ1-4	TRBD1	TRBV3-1	CASRRSQGANEKLFF
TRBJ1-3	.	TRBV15	CATSRDQGYTIYF
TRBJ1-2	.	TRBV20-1	CSAREQGTSLYGYTF
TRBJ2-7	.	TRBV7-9	CASGGRTYEQYF
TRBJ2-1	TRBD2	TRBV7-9	CASSGAGLDNEQFF
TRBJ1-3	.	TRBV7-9	CASSYSRLVDTIYF
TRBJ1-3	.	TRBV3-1	CASSQLPLGSSGNTIYF
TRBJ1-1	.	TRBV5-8	CASSLPSGPNTEAFF
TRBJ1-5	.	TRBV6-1	CASREDVRSNQPQHF
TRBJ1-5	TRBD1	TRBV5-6	CASRYRTGQVIKGNQPQHF
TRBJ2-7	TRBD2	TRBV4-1	CASSQASGGPAYEQYF
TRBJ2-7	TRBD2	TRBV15	CATSRVWGGYEQYF
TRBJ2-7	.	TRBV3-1	CASSQGSPRGISYEQYF
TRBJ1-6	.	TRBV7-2	CASSSGGGGSYNSPLHF
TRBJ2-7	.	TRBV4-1	CASSQVVSYEQYF
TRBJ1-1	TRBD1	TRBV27	CASSLYLGTENTEAFF
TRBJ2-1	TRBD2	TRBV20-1	CSAIVTSGGALNEQFF
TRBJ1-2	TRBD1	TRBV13	CASSQRGQEAYGYTF
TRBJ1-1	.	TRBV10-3	CAISAGDTEAFF
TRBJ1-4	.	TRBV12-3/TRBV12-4	CASSLTSGPTNEKLFF
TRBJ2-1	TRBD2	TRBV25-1	CATQSGSSYNEQFF
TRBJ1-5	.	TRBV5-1	CASSEGGPNQPQHF
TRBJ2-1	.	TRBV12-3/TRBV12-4	CASSYSRIGEQFF
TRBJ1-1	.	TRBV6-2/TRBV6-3	CASSARQVLMNTEAFF
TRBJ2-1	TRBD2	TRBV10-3	CAIRGDKRGGRNEQFF
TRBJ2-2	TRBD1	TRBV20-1	CSATGTGGAGELFF
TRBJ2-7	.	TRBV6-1	CASRGIGGAYEQYF
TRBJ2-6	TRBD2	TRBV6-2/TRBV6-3	CASSSAGRVSGANVLTF
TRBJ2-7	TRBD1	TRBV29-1	CSVAGTGIYEQYF
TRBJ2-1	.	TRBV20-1	CSARVIRARSYNEQFF